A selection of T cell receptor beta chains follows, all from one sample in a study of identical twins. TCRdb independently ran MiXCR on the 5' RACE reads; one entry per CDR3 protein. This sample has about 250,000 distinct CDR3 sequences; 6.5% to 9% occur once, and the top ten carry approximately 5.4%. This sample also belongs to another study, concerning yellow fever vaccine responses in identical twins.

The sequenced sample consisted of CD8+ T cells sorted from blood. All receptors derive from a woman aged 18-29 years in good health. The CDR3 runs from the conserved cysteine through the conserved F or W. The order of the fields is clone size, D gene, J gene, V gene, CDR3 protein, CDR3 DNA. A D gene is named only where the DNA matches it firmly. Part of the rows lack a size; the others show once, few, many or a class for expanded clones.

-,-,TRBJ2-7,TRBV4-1,CASSYAASSYEQYF,TGCGCCAGCAGCTACGCAGCCTCATCCTACGAGCAGTACTTC
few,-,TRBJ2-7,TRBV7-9,CASSLRDPPYEQYF,TGTGCCAGCAGCTTAAGGGATCCCCCCTACGAGCAGTATTTC
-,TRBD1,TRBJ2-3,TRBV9,CASSSQGYKADTQYF,TGTGCCAGCAGCTCACAGGGGTATAAGGCAGATACGCAGTATTTT
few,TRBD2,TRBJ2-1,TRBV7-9,CASSLGTSGGDEQFF,TGTGCCAGCAGCCTCGGGACTAGCGGGGGGGATGAGCAGTTCTTC
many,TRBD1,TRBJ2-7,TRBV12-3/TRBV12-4,CASSLGDRDLYEQYF,TGTGCCAGCAGTTTAGGGGACAGGGACCTCTACGAGCAGTACTTC
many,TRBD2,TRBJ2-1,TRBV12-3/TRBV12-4,CASSFRLGGSYNNEQFF,TGTGCCAGCAGTTTCCGATTAGGCGGGAGCTATAACAATGAGCAGTTCTTC
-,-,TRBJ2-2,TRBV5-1,CASSFGRDLNTGELFF,TGCGCCAGCAGCTTCGGGCGGGACTTGAACACCGGGGAGCTGTTTTTT
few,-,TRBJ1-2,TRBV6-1,CASSLESPGFYGYTF,TGTGCCAGCAGTCTGGAATCCCCGGGTTTCTATGGCTACACCTTC
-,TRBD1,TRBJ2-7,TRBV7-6,CASSPGTGEVYEQYF,TGTGCCAGCAGCCCGGGGACAGGGGAAGTGTACGAGCAGTACTTC
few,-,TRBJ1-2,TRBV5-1,CASKPAGPKDYGYTF,TGCGCCAGCAAACCGGCGGGCCCCAAGGACTATGGCTACACCTTC
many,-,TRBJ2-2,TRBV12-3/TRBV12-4,CASTPPQANTGELFF,TGTGCCAGCACCCCCCCACAAGCGAACACCGGGGAGCTGTTTTTT
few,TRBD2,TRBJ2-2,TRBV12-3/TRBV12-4,CASSPTTGGTGELFF,TGTGCCAGCAGTCCAACGACGGGGGGGACCGGGGAGCTGTTTTTT
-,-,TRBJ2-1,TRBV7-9,CASTWAVSEQFF,TGTGCCAGCACCTGGGCGGTCAGTGAGCAGTTCTTC
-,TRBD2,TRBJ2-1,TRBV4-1,CASWTGTSGGDKYNEQFF,TGCGCCAGCTGGACCGGGACTAGCGGGGGGGATAAATACAATGAGCAGTTCTTC
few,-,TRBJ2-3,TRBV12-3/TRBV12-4,CASSLVRGADTQYF,TGTGCCAGCAGTTTAGTAAGGGGAGCAGATACGCAGTATTTT
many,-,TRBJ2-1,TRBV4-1,CASSQANYNEQFF,TGCGCCAGCAGCCAAGCAAACTACAATGAGCAGTTCTTC
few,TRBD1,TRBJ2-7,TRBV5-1,CASNARDRPFEQYF,TGCGCCAGCAATGCCCGGGACAGGCCTTTCGAGCAGTACTTC
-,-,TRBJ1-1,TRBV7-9,CASSGVVNTEAFF,TGTGCCAGCAGCGGAGTGGTGAACACTGAAGCTTTCTTT
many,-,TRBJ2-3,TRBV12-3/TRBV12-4,CASNRARVADTQYF,TGTGCCAGCAACAGGGCCCGAGTTGCAGATACGCAGTATTTT
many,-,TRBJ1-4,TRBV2,CASSGVDRRTTNEKLFF,TGTGCCAGCAGTGGGGTTGACAGGCGCACAACTAATGAAAAACTGTTTTTT
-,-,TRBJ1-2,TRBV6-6,CASSYLDTQFNYGYTF,TGTGCCAGCAGTTACCTGGACACACAGTTTAACTATGGCTACACCTTC
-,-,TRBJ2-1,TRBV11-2,CASSLDRTGRDEQFF,TGTGCCAGCAGCTTAGATCGGACAGGGAGGGATGAGCAGTTCTTC
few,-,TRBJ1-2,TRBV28,CASSFPYGYTF,TGTGCCAGCAGTTTCCCCTATGGCTACACCTTC